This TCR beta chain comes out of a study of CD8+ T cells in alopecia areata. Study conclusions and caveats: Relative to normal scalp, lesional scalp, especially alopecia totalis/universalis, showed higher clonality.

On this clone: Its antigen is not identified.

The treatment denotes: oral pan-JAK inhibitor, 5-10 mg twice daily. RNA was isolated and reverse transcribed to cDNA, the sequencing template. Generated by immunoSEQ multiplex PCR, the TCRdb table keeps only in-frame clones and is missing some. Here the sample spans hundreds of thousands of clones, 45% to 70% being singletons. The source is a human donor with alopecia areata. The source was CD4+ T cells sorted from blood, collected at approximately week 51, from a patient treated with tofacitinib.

DNA of the CDR3: TGTGCCTGGAGTGGGAATAATTCACCCCTCCACTTT. This sequence encodes CAWSGNNSPLHF. This chain links TRBV30 with TRBJ1-6; D remains unclear. The CDR3 sequence is 12 residues long. V lost 1 base and J lost 5, with 3 bases in between. Germline CDR1 and CDR2: GTSNPN and SVGIG (reference sequence). Based on the CDR3 plus reference TRBV30 and TRBJ1-6, the full variable domain is SQTIHQWPATLVQPVGSPLSLECTVEGTSNPNLYWYRQAAGRGLQLLFYSVGIGQISSEVPQNLSASRPQDRQFILSSKKLLLSDSGFYLCAWSGNNSPLHFGNGTRLTVT.